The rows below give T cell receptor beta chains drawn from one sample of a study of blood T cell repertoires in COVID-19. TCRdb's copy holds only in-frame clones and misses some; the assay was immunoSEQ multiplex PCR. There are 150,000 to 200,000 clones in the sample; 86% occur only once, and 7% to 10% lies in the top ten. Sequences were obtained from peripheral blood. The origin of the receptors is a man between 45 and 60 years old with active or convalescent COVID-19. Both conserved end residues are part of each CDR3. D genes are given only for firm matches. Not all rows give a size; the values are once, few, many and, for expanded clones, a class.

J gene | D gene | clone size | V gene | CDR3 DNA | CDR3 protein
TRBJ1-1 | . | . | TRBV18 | TGTGCCAGCTCACCGGTCCGGGATACTGAAGCTTTCTTT | CASSPVRDTEAFF
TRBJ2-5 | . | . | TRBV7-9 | TGTGCCAGCAGCTACGGGACTCTCAAAGGGGAGACCCAGTACTTC | CASSYGTLKGETQYF
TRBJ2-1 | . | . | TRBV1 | TGCACCAGCAGCCAAGAATTAGGACTAGCGGGAGGTAATGAGCAGTTCTTC | CTSSQELGLAGGNEQFF
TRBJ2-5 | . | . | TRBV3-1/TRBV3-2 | TGTGCCAGCAGCCCGACATCTTCCAGGCAAGAGACCCAGTACTTC | CASSPTSSRQETQYF
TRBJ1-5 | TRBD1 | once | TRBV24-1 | TGTGCCACCGGACAGGGGAGCAATCAGCCCCAGCATTTT | CATGQGSNQPQHF
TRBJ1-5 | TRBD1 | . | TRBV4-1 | TGCGCCAGCAGCCAGAGGGACAGGGGTTTGGGCAATCAGCCCCAGCATTTT | CASSQRDRGLGNQPQHF
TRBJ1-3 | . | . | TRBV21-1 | TGTGCCAGCAGCAAAGATGTAGTTGCCGGAAACACCATATATTTT | CASSKDVVAGNTIYF
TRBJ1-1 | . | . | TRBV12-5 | TGTGCTAGTGGTTTGGACGGGATGTCAGCTGAAGCTTTCTTT | CASGLDGMSAEAFF
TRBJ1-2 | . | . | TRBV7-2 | TGTGCCAGCAGCTTCCTGAACAGAGATGGCTACACCTTC | CASSFLNRDGYTF
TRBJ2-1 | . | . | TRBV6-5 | TGTGCCAGCAGTTACTGGAGCTCCTACAATGAGCAGTTCTTC | CASSYWSSYNEQFF
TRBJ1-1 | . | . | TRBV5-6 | TGTGCCAGCAGCTTCCCCCAGACTGAAGCTTTCTTT | CASSFPQTEAFF
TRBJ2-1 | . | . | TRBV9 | TGTGCCAGCAGCGTCAGCGAGGGGGGGGAGAGGGAGCAGTTCTTC | CASSVSEGGEREQFF
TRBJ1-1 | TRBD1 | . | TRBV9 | TGTGCCAGCAGCGTCGGGACAGGGAACACTGAAGCTTTCTTT | CASSVGTGNTEAFF
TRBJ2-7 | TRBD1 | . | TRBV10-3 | TGTGCCATCAGTGGGACGGGACAGGGCTACGAGCAGTACTTC | CAISGTGQGYEQYF
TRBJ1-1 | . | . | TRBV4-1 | TGCGCCAGCAGCCAAGATCAAACAGTGAACACTGAAGCTTTCTTT | CASSQDQTVNTEAFF
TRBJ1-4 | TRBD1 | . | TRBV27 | TGTGCCAGCAGTAAGGGGACAGGGATTAATGAAAAACTGTTTTTT | CASSKGTGINEKLFF
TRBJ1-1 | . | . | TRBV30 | TGTGCCTGGAACTGGGGGCAGGACACTGAAGCTTTCTTT | CAWNWGQDTEAFF
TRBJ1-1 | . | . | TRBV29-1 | TGCAGCGCTGGTAAAGGACAGCCGAACACTGAAGCTTTCTTT | CSAGKGQPNTEAFF
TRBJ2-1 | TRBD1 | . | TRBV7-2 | TGTGCCAGCAGCCCGGGACAGATCGGCAATGAGCAGTTCTTC | CASSPGQIGNEQFF
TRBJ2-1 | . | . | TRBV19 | TGTGCCAGTAGTATATTTTCCGGGAGTTGGAACAATGAGCAGTTCTTC | CASSIFSGSWNNEQFF
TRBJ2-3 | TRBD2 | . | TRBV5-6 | TGTGCCAGCAGTTTGCTTAGCGGGAGTTTTGATACGCAGTATTTT | CASSLLSGSFDTQYF
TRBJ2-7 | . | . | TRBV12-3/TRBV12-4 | TGTGCCAGCAGTTTAAACAGGGACTACGAGCAGTACTTC | CASSLNRDYEQYF
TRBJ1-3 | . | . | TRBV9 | TGTGCCAGCAGCGTAGGAAGGGGATTTGGAAACACCATATATTTT | CASSVGRGFGNTIYF
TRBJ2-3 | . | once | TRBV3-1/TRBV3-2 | TGTGCCAGCAGCCAGGTTGGGGGGTCAACAGATACGCAGTATTTT | CASSQVGGSTDTQYF
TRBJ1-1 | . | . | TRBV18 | TGTGCCAGCTCACCGAGGGCCACTGAAGCTTTCTTT | CASSPRATEAFF
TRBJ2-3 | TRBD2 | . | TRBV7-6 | TGTGCCAGCAGCCCCTCTCCCGGACTAGTATCAGATACGCAGTATTTT | CASSPSPGLVSDTQYF
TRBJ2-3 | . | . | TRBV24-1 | TGTGCCACCAGTGCCGGGATCACAGATACGCAGTATTTT | CATSAGITDTQYF
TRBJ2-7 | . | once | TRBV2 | TGTGCCAGCACGGAGGGGGGGCTCGAGCAGTACTTC | CASTEGGLEQYF
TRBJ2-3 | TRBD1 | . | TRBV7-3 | TGTGCCAGCAGCTTAAGGGGACAGGGAACCTCAGATACGCAGTATTTT | CASSLRGQGTSDTQYF
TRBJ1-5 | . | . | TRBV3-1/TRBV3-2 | TGTGCCAGCAGCCAATACGGTAGAGGTCAGCCCCAGCATTTT | CASSQYGRGQPQHF
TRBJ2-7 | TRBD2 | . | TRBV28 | TGTGCCAGCAGCCTGGGACTAGCGGGAACCTACGAGCAGTACTTC | CASSLGLAGTYEQYF
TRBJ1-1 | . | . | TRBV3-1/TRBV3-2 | TGTGCCAGCACCATGGGACTCCAGAACACTGAAGCTTTCTTT | CASTMGLQNTEAFF
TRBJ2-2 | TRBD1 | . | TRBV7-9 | TGTGCCAGCAGCTCGGCCCGGGACAGGGGCACCGGGGAGCTGTTTTTT | CASSSARDRGTGELFF
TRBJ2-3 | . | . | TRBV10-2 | TGCGCCATCTACAATAAACAGGGAAATCACACAGATACGCAGTATTTT | CAIYNKQGNHTDTQYF
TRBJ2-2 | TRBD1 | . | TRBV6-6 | TGTGCCAGCAGTACCCGGGACAGGGGGACCGGGGAGCTGTTTTTT | CASSTRDRGTGELFF
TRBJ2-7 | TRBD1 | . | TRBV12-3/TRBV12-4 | TGTGCCAGCATTCAACAGGGGGTCTACGAGCAGTACTTC | CASIQQGVYEQYF
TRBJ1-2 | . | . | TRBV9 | TGTGCCAGCAGCGAGACTAGAGGGCAGGACTATGGCTACACCTTC | CASSETRGQDYGYTF
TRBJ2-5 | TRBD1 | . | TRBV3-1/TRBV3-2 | TGTGCCAGCAGCCAAGTTCTCCGGGACAGGGGGCGAGAGACCCAGTACTTC | CASSQVLRDRGRETQYF
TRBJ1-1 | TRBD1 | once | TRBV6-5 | TGTGCCAGCAGGGGACAGTTCGGACAACTTAAAGCTTTCTTT | CASRGQFGQLKAFF
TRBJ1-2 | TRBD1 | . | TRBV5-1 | TGCGCCAGCAGCTTGGGGACAGGGGGCGGCTACACCTTC | CASSLGTGGGYTF
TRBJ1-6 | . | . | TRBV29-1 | TGCAGCGTTGGAGAACAGTATAATTCACCCCTCCACTTT | CSVGEQYNSPLHF
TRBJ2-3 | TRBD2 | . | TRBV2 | TGTGCCAGCAGGAGGACTAGCGCCTCAGATACGCAGTATTTT | CASRRTSASDTQYF
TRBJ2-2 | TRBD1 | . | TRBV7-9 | TGTGCCAGCAGCCACTTTGTGGGACAGGCGGCCACCGGGGAGCTGTTTTTT | CASSHFVGQAATGELFF
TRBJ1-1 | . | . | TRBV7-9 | TGTGCCAGCAGCTTGACAGTGAACACTGAAGCTTTCTTT | CASSLTVNTEAFF
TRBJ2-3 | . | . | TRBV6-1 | TGTGCCAGCAGTGAATATCCCACAGATACGCAGTATTTT | CASSEYPTDTQYF
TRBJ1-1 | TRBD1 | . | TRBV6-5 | TGTGCCAGCATCAACTCGAGACAGGGGGCTTATGGGGCTTTCTTT | CASINSRQGAYGAFF
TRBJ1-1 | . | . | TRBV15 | TGTGCCACCAGCAGAGATCTTCGGGGTGAAGCTTTCTTT | CATSRDLRGEAFF
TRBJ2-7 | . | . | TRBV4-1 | TGCGCCAGCAGCCAAGATTTGGGCAGCCCCTACGAGCAGTACTTC | CASSQDLGSPYEQYF
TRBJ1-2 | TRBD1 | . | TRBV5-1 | TGCGCCAGCGGGACAGGCAACCTTAACTATGGCTACACCTTC | CASGTGNLNYGYTF